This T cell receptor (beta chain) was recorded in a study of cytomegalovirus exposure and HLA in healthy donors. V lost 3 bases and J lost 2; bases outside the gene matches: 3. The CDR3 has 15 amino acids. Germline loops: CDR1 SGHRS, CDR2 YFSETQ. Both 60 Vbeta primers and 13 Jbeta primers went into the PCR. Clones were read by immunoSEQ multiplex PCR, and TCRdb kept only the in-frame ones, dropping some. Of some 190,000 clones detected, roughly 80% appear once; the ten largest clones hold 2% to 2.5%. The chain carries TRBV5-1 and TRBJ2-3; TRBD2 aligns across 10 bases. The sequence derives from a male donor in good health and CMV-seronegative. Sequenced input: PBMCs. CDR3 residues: CASSSTSGSTDTQYF. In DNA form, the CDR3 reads TGCGCCAGCAGCTCGACTAGCGGGTCCACAGATACGCAGTATTTT.